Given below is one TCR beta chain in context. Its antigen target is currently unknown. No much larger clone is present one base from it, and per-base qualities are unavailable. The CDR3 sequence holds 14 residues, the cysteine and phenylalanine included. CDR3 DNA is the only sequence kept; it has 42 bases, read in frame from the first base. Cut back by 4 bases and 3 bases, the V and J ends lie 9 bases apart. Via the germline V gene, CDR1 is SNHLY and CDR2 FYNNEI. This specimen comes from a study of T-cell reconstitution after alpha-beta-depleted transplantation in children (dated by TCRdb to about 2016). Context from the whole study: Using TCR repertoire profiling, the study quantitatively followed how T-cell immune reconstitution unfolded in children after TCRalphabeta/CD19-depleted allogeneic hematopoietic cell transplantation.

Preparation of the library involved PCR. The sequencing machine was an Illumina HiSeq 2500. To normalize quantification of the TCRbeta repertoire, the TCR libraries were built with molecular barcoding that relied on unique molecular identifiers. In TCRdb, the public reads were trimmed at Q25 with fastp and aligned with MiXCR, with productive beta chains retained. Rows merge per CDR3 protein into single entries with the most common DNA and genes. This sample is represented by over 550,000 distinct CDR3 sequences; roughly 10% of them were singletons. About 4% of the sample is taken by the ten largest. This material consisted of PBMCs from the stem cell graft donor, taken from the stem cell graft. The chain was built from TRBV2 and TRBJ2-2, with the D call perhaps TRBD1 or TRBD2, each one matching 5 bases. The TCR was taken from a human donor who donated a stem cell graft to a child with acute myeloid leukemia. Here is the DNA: TGTGCCAGCAGTGGGGGGAGTTACACCGGGGAGCTGTTTTTT. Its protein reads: CASSGGSYTGELFF.